This T cell receptor (beta chain) was found in a study of regulatory T cells in long-lasting Graves disease (dated by TCRdb to the early 2020s). Concerning the study at large: Antithyroid drugs had been taken for less than 3 months by newly diagnosed Graves' disease patients. A total of about 35 samples underwent TCR sequencing, from around 13 patients with persistent Graves' disease and 20 or so patients with newly diagnosed Graves' disease. The study took place in China and was registered as a clinical trial. Patients with persistent Graves' disease were compared with patients with newly diagnosed Graves' disease using TCR sequencing and RNA sequencing of peripheral blood. Broader findings and caveats from the paper: Only the TCR beta chain was sequenced and analyzed. Persistent disease showed preferential use of TRBV28, TRBJ1-2 and TRBJ2-5, whereas newly diagnosed disease favored TRBV20-1 and TRBJ2-1. Compared with newly diagnosed patients, patients with persistent Graves' disease had lower TCR Shannon entropy and fewer highly expanded clones, which suggests clonal expansion. More public clonotypes were shared among persistent patients (over 2,500) than among newly diagnosed patients (roughly 960). The study examined only peripheral blood because the primary lesion, thyroid tissue, could not be accessed. The authors acknowledged the small sample size as a limitation that may reduce accuracy.

What this sample's time point label stands for: newly diagnosed GD, antithyroid drugs for less than 3 months. RNA was extracted from PBMCs in TRIzol for both TCR sequencing and RNA sequencing. The diagnosis of Graves' disease was made according to American Thyroid Association guidelines. Patients for the study were recruited at an endocrinology department in Xi'an, China. Each patient gave around 9 milliliters of peripheral blood, collected in an EDTA anticoagulant tube. Ficoll Paque Plus density gradient separation was used to isolate PBMCs, and no additional T cell sorting was done. An Agilent 2100 Bioanalyzer and agarose gel were used to assess RNA quality, and a NanoDrop 2000 was used to measure RNA concentration. The trim is 6 bases for V and 3 bases for J, with a gap of 9 bases between the germline ends. Counted from cysteine to phenylalanine, this CDR3 has 12 amino acids. Of all the DNA, just the CDR3 is kept, 36 bases in frame from base 1. CDR1 and CDR2 are drawn from the germline V gene: SNHLY, FYNNEI.

This clonotype was recorded a few times. Its antigen has not been determined. No base qualities exist here, and no much larger clone lies one base off it. Library preparation was by multiplex PCR. Sequencing relied on an Illumina HiSeq 4000. To build TCR beta libraries, CDR3 regions were amplified by Arm-PCR using iRepertoire HTBI primers. Before sequencing, the PCR products underwent gel purification. On the authors' methods: Gene usage analysis of CDR3 amino acid clonotypes used the 62 TRBV and 12 to 15 TRBJ segments found across samples. COPE and FqMerger were used to merge filtered high-quality paired reads into contigs. Contigs were aligned with BLAST to IMGT TRBV, TRBD and TRBJ reference genes, and CDR3 was defined per IMGT. Highly expanded clones were defined as clonotypes with a frequency above 0.1%. Shannon entropy was used to measure repertoire diversity, and the Gini coefficient was used to measure V-J evenness. Clonotypes shared by more than one individual were considered public. TCRdb reran the public reads through fastp at Q25 and MiXCR, keeping productive beta chains. All rows with the same CDR3 protein become a single entry with the most common DNA and genes. What appears here as the V and J calls and clone size reflects TCRdb's work, not the paper's. The sample data list 350,000 to 500,000 distinct CDR3 sequences, and 14% of these were observed just once. The top ten hold 17% of the sample.

This sample also appeared in a second study, on T cells in Graves' hyperthyroidism and ophthalmopathy. From the second report: Stable Graves' hyperthyroidism was defined as no progression to ophthalmopathy during 18 months of follow-up. Hyperthyroidism patients were aged 18 to 65 years and newly diagnosed, with disease duration of less than 2 months. Any patient with an uncontrolled infection, another autoimmune disease, pregnancy or lactation was excluded. Diagnoses were established on the basis of clinical symptoms, serum thyroxine and TRAb, thyroid ultrasound, and orbital computed tomography. For the first round of RT-PCR on the TCR CDR3, the HTBI primer set was used together with the Qiagen OneStep RT-PCR kit. Blood samples also contained most of the expanded thyroid clonotypes (frequency above 0.001), which suggests that blood repertoires may reflect thyroid immune responses. A 13 V-J signature model separated ophthalmopathy from stable hyperthyroidism, with nearly 90% sensitivity and 81% to 82% specificity in cross-validation and 80%/75% in testing. In validation, progression to ophthalmopathy was predicted by the model with approximately 67% sensitivity and about 72% specificity, a median of about 6 months before onset. To identify TCR V-J signatures that set the groups apart, the researchers used a discovery cohort of about a hundred patients, made up of around 40 with Graves' ophthalmopathy and about 60 with stable Graves' hyperthyroidism. An independent validation cohort of some 18 hyperthyroidism patients and more than 15 patients who later progressed to ophthalmopathy tested prospective prediction of ophthalmopathy. For training and testing, the approximately 92 patients in the discovery cohort were randomly divided in a 7:3 ratio. Thyroid tissue and blood T-cell repertoires from six Graves' hyperthyroidism patients were also compared in the study. After blood sampling, hyperthyroidism patients were treated with methimazole at a starting dose of 30 mg daily, and ophthalmopathy patients were treated with high-dose intravenous methylprednisolone. Libraries were constructed in a second round of multiplex PCR, after which size selection and purification were carried out. The libraries were sequenced on an Illumina HiSeq2000 using paired-end 100 bp reads. SOAPnuke was used to process the raw data, removing reads that contained adapters or uncalled bases, had a mean Phred below 15, or lacked an exact match to the constant primer or identifier. COPE v1.2.5 was used to merge high-quality paired reads, and clonotypes were defined as unique nucleotide sequences. MiTCR v1.1 was used to align the clonotypes against IMGT TRBV, TRBD and TRBJ reference segments. Only V-J combinations with frequency above 0.0001, covering approximately 99% of repertoires, were analysed. The TCS score was defined as F50 (clonal expansion) divided by E x V (chaos), with BLOSUM62-based TCRdist calculated between CDR3 peptides within each V-J. Welch's t-statistics and random forest reduced fewer than 550 V-J features to 13, which were used in a naive Bayes classifier (R e1071). Sample size was not statistically predetermined, and investigators were not blinded to group allocation. According to the paper, TCR Vbeta CDR3 sequencing was carried out on approximately 140 peripheral blood samples, which came from fewer than 50 ophthalmopathy, some 73 hyperthyroidism and approximately 17 progressor patients.

The chain was built from TRBV2 and TRBJ2-7; a tentative D match to TRBD2 spans 5 bases. This sample comprised peripheral blood mononuclear cells (PBMCs), obtained at new diagnosis, from a patient treated with antithyroid drugs. The sequence was obtained from a woman between 50 and 59 years old with Graves disease. Donor details come from another sample of the same person, matched by shared clones. CDR3 loop: CASSVTSYEQYF. The DNA is as follows: TGTGCCAGCAGCGTTACTAGCTACGAGCAGTACTTC.